This TCR beta chain was obtained from a study of shared clonotypes between healthy human individuals. Background on the study: Ranging from 18 to 49 in age, donors were two women and a few men. CD4 naive cells filled three plates per donor, CD4 memory three, CD8 naive two and CD8 memory one. Study-wide points: Naive subsets usually exceeded memory subsets in estimated richness.

CDR1 and CDR2 from the germline V gene are MNHNY and SVGAGI (reference sequence). Deletions cut 4 bases from V and 0 bases from J, with 13 bases between. The CDR3 is made up of 16 amino acids. TCRdb keeps only in-frame clones here, not all; method: immunoSEQ multiplex PCR. The table lists millions of clones, about 95% of them singletons. CD8 cells classed as naive were CD45RO-negative and positively selected for CCR7, excluding terminally differentiated effector memory CD45RA+ cells. This clone occurred once. Its antigen remains unknown. The chain uses TRBV6-6 and TRBJ1-3; D gene unclear. The sample taken for sequencing was naive CD8+ T cells sorted from blood. The receptor was derived from a man aged 18 to 35 in good health. CDR3 in amino acids: CASSFEANSSGNTIYF. DNA for the CDR3: TGTGCCAGCAGTTTTGAAGCGAACAGCTCTGGAAACACCATATATTTT.